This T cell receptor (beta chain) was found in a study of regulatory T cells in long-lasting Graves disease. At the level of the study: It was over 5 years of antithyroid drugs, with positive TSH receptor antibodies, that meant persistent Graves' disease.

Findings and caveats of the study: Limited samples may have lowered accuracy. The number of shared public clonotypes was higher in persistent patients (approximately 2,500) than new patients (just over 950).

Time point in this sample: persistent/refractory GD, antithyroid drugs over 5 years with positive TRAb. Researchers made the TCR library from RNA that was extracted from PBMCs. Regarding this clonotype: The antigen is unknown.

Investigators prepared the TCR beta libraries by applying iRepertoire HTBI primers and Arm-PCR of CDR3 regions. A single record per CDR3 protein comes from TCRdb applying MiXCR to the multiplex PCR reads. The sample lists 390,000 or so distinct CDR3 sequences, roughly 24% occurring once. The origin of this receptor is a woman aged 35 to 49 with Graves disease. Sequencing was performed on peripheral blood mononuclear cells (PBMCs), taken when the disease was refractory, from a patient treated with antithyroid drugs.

The CDR3, as DNA: TGTGCCAGCAGTCTCGGATCCAGGTTGGCAGAGACCCAGTACTTC. It encodes CASSLGSRLAETQYF. This sequence joins TRBV14 and TRBJ2-5; D gene unclear. There are 15 residues in the CDR3. Germline CDR1 reads SGHDN; CDR2 reads FVKESK. Trimming removed 6 bases at V and 4 bases at J, with 18 bases between. The complete variable domain, with remaining parts taken from reference TRBV14 and TRBJ2-5, reads EAGVTQFPSHSVIEKGQTVTLRCDPISGHDNLYWYRRVMGKEIKFLLHFVKESKQDESGMPNNRFLAERTGGTYSTLKVQPAELEDSGVYFCASSLGSRLAETQYFGPGTRLLVL.